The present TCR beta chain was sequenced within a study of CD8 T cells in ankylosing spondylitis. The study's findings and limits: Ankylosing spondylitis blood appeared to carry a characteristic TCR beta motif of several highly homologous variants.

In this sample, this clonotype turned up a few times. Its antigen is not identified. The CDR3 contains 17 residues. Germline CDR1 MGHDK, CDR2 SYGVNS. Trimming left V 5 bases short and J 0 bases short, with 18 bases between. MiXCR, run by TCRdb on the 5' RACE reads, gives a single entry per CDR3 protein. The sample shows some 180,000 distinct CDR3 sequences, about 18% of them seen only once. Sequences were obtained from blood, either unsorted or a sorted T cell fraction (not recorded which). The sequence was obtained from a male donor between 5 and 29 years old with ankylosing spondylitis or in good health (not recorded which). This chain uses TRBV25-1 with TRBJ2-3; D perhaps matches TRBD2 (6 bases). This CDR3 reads CASSSGLRGASTDTQYF. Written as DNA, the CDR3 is TGTGCCAGCAGTAGCGGTCTTCGCGGGGCTAGCACAGATACGCAGTATTTT.